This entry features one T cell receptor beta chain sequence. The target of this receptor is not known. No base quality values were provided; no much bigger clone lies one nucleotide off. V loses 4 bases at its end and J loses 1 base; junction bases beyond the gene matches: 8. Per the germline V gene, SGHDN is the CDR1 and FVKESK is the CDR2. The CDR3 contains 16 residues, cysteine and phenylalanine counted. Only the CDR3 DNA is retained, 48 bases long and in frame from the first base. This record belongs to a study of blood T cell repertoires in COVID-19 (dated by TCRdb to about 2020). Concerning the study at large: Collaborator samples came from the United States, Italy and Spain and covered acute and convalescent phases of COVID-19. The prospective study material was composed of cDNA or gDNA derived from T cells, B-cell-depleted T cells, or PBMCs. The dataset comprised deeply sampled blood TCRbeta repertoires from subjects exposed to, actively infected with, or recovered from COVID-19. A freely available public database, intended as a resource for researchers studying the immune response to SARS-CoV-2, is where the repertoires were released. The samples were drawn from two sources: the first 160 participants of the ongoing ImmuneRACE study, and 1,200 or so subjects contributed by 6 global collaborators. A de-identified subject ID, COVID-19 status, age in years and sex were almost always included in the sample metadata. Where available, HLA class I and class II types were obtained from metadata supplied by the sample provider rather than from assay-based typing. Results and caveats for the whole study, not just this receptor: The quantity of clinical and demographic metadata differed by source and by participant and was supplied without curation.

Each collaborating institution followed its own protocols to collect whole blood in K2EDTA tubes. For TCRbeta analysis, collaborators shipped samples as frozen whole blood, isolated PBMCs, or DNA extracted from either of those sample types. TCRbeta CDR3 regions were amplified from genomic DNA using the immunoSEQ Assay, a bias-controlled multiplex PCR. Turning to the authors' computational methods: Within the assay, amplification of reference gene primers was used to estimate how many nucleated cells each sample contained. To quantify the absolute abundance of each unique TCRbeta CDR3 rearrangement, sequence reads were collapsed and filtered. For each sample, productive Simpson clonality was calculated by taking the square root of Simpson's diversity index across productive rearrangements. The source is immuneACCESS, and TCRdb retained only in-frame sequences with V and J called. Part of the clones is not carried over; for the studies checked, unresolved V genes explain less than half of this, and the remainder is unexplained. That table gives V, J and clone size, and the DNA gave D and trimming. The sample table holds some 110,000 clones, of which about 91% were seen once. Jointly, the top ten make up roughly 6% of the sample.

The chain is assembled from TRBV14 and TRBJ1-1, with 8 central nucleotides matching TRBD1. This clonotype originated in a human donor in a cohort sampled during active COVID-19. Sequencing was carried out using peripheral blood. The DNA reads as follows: TGTGCCAGCAGCCCTCACCCCGGGACAGGGAACACTGAAGCTTTCTTT. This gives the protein CASSPHPGTGNTEAFF.